Below are 19 T cell receptor beta chains sequenced from a single sample in a study of glioma-infiltrating T cells after dendritic cell vaccination. Only in-frame clones appear in the TCRdb table, and some are missing; sequencing was by immunoSEQ multiplex PCR. The sample holds over 80,000 clones, 80% to 90% seen once. The specimen was blood, collected before dendritic cell vaccination. The source is a human donor with glioblastoma.

CDR3 nucleotide sequence: TGCAGCAACCGGGACAGGCTCTACGAGCAGTACTTC. Encoded protein: CSNRDRLYEQYF. This chain links TRBV29-1 with TRBJ2-7; 8 nucleotides match TRBD1. The germline CDR1 and CDR2 sequences are SQVTM and ANQGSEA. The CDR3 loop spans 12 amino acids. V dropped 8 bases and J dropped 3; count of bases not matched to a gene: 6.

The chain couples TRBV11-2 to TRBJ1-1; 12 bases are a match to TRBD1. The trim removed 1 base at V and 5 bases at J, leaving 8 bases unmatched. The germline gives CDR1 SGHAT, CDR2 FQNNGV. The CDR3 contains 17 residues. The chain's CDR3 is CASSLGGGTGGRTEAFF. The CDR3 nucleotides read TGTGCCAGCAGCTTAGGGGGTGGGACAGGGGGCCGAACTGAAGCTTTCTTT.

Regarding this clone: The junction does not match germline at one end; this may be a read error. The rearrangement joins TRBV6-6 to TRBJ1-1; D is uncertain. The CDR3 is 16 residues long. Germline lookup yields CDR1 MNHNY and CDR2 SVGAGI (reference sequence). CDR3 protein: CASTYPERIGYTEAFF. Written as DNA, the CDR3 is TGTGCCAGCACTTACCCAGAGCGAATCGGCTACACTGAAGCTTTCTTT.

J is TRBJ2-7 and V is TRBV9; TRBD1 might be the D (5 bases). The CDR3 contains 12 residues. Germline CDR1 and CDR2: SGDLS and YYNGEE. Between the trimmed V and J ends, which lost 4 bases and 5 bases, there was a span of 10 bases. CDR3 sequence (DNA): TGTGCCAGCAGCACCCAGGGAAACGAGCAGTACTTC. Translation: CASSTQGNEQYF.

About this clone: The same CDR3 can be traced to other DNA sequences in this sample. The J gene is TRBJ2-7, the V gene TRBV5-1, with TRBD1 matching over 10 bases. Per germline, CDR1 SGHRS and CDR2 YFSETQ. Germline trimming cut 3 bases from V and 1 base from J; bases unmatched to any gene: 1. The CDR3 runs 14 residues. CDR3 loop: CASSWGQGSYEQYF. In DNA form, the CDR3 reads TGCGCCAGCAGCTGGGGACAGGGGTCCTACGAGCAGTACTTC.

The gene calls are TRBV5-1 and TRBJ1-1; the D is unclear. CDR3 size: 12 residues. Germline V gene data show CDR1 as SGHRS and CDR2 as YFSETQ. Trimming cost V 4 bases and J 6 bases, with 10 bases left between them. In nucleotides, the CDR3 is TGCGCCAGCAGCCTCGGAGGCCCTGAAGCTTTCTTT. Encoded protein: CASSLGGPEAFF.

The chain carries TRBV5-1 and TRBJ2-4; 11 positions match TRBD2. The length of the CDR3 is 18 residues. The junction had 9 bases not matched to a gene; V was cut back by 4 bases and J by 0 bases. Germline assignment: CDR1 SGHRS and CDR2 YFSETQ. The DNA for the CDR3 is TGCGCCAGCAGCCGGGGGGGACTAGCGGACCTAGCCAAAAACATTCAGTACTTC. Protein sequence: CASSRGGLADLAKNIQYF.

This clone appeared a single time. J is TRBJ2-3 and V is TRBV28; TRBD2 agrees at 9 bases. Looked up from germline, CDR1 is MDHEN and CDR2 is SYDVKM. J was trimmed by 2 bases and V by 6 bases; bases with no gene match: 6. The CDR3 spans 15 residues. The CDR3 sequence is CASRGSGGNTDTQYF. The CDR3 DNA sequence: TGTGCCAGCAGGGGTAGCGGGGGAAACACAGATACGCAGTATTTT.

In DNA, the CDR3 is TGTGCCAGCAGCTTGGTGCGGAGGGGTATCTTTGATGGCTACACCTTC. The encoded protein is CASSLVRRGIFDGYTF. The J gene is TRBJ1-2, the V gene TRBV5-6; tentatively, D is TRBD1 (5 bases). V shed 0 bases and J shed 6 bases, with 18 bases lying between them. Germline CDR1 and CDR2: SGHDT and YYEEEE. This CDR3 contains 16 residues.

This chain joins TRBV9 and TRBJ2-2; a weak D match, TRBD2 (5 bases). With 0 bases removed from V and 7 bases from J, the gap between germline ends came to 16 bases. Germline V lookup: CDR1 SGDLS, CDR2 YYNGEE. The CDR3 extends over 16 amino acids. The CDR3 DNA follows: TGTGCCAGCAGCGTAGTCGGGAACCCCCCAGGCGGGGAGCTGTTTTTT. Protein sequence: CASSVVGNPPGGELFF.

The V and J genes are TRBV19 and TRBJ2-1; a weak D match, TRBD1 (6 bases). The CDR3 has 16 amino acids. The V gene lost 1 base and the J gene lost 6 bases, with 16 bases spanning the gap. Germline CDR1 is LNHDA and CDR2 is SQIVND (reference sequence). CDR3 sequence reads: CASSIGDTPIGNEQFF. The CDR3 DNA is TGTGCCAGTAGTATAGGGGACACCCCAATAGGCAATGAGCAGTTCTTC.

This clone appeared once. The chain combines TRBV5-1 with TRBJ2-5; 10 bases fit TRBD2. V shed 5 bases and J 3 bases; nucleotides not matched to a gene: 10. Germline CDR1 and CDR2: SGHRS and YFSETQ. This CDR3 has 16 residues. The CDR3 loop reads CASRTGTSASKETQYF. The CDR3 coding sequence is TGCGCCAGCAGGACCGGGACTAGCGCTTCGAAAGAGACCCAGTACTTC.

The J gene is TRBJ1-5, the V gene TRBV18; tentatively, D is TRBD1 (6 bases). Trimming took 3 bases from V and 7 from J, leaving 19 bases between them. The CDR3 extends over 16 amino acids. The germline V gene has CDR1 KGHSH and CDR2 LQKENI. CDR3 residues: CASSPPGGGGLQPQHF. The DNA of the CDR3 is TGTGCCAGCTCACCCCCGGGGGGCGGGGGCTTGCAGCCCCAGCATTTT.

J is TRBJ2-1 and V is TRBV9, with TRBD2 matching 7 bases. In germline, CDR1 is SGDLS, CDR2 YYNGEE. V shed 3 bases, J shed 6 bases, and the junction held 15 bases outside the gene matches. The CDR3 is made up of 17 amino acids. Written as DNA, the CDR3 is TGTGCCAGCAGCGACAGACTAGCATCTCCTCTTGGCAATGAGCAGTTCTTC. Residues: CASSDRLASPLGNEQFF. The variable domain in full, with the rest retrieved from reference TRBV9 and TRBJ2-1, is DSGVTQTPKHLITATGQRVTLRCSPRSGDLSVYWYQQSLDQGLQFLIQYYNGEERAKGNILERFSAQQFPDLHSELNLSSLELGDSALYFCASSDRLASPLGNEQFFGPGTRLTVL.

The chain joins TRBV5-1 to TRBJ2-5, with TRBD1 identical over 8 bases. Unmatched junction bases numbered 8, after V lost 5 bases and J lost 2 bases. This CDR3 contains 15 residues. Germline V gene sequence: CDR1 SGHRS, CDR2 YFSETQ. CDR3 amino acids: CASSLRTGSQETQYF. In DNA, the CDR3 is TGCGCCAGCAGTTTAAGGACAGGGTCGCAAGAGACCCAGTACTTC.

This chain uses TRBV10-3 with TRBJ2-5; 9 nucleotides line up with TRBD1. The J call could be wrong; TRBJ2-7 is a better fit for the DNA end. CDR3 length: 17 amino acids. Germline CDR1 and CDR2: ENHRY and SYGVKD. For the CDR3, the DNA is TGTGCCATCAGTTCTACATCCGGACAGGGGATTTCCTACGAGCAGTACTTC. It translates to CAISSTSGQGISYEQYF.

Details on this clone: Relative to the germline gene, one junction end is altered; a read error may explain this. This rearrangement joins TRBV19 to TRBJ1-4, with 7 bases fitting TRBD1. The CDR3 runs 14 residues. Germline CDR1 LNHDA, CDR2 SQIVND (reference sequence). The CDR3 DNA sequence: TGTGCCGGTAGTATAGGCCAGGGGGTGGAAAAACTGTTTTTT. Translating gives CAGSIGQGVEKLFF.

V and J are TRBV6-1 and TRBJ1-2, with D possibly matching TRBD1 (6 bases). CDR1 is MNHNS and CDR2 is SASEGT in the germline V gene. CDR3 length: 15 amino acids. Between the trimmed V and J ends, which lost 6 bases and 0 bases, there was a span of 14 bases. This CDR3 reads CASRPGHRSNYGYTF. The CDR3, as DNA: TGTGCCAGCAGGCCGGGACACCGATCTAACTATGGCTACACCTTC.

The DNA of the CDR3 is TGTGCCAGCAGTGAAAGCGGAGGACTTAGAACTTTCTTT. Translated, it gives CASSESGGLRTFF. The chain is built from TRBV6-1 and TRBJ1-1; D is undetermined. This CDR3 comprises 13 residues. Germline CDR1 reads MNHNS; CDR2 reads SASEGT. Trimming removed 2 bases from V and 12 bases from J, with 16 bases in between.